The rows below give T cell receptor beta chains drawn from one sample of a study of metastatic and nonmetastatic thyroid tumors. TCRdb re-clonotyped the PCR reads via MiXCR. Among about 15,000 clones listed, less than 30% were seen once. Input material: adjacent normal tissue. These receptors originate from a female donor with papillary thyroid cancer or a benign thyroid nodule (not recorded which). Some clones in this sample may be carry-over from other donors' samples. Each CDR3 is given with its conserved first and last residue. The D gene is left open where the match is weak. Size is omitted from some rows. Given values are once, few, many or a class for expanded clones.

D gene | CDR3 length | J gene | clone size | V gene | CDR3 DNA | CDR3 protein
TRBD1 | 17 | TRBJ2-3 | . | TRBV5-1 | TGCGCCAGCAGCTTCGTCACCGGGACAGGGGGCTTCGATACGCAGTATTTT | CASSFVTGTGGFDTQYF
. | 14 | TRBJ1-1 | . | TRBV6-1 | TGTGCCAGCAGTGGAGGGACGACGAACACTGAAGCTTTCTTT | CASSGGTTNTEAFF
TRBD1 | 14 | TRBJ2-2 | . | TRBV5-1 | TGCGCCAGCAGGGCGCAGGGGGCCACCGGGGAGCTGTTTTTT | CASRAQGATGELFF
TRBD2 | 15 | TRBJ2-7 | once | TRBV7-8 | TGTGCCAGCAGCTTTAGACTAGCGGAACATTACGAGCAGTACTTC | CASSFRLAEHYEQYF
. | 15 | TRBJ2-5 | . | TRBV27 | TGTGCCAGCAGTTCCGTACACCGAGGGGGAGAGACCCAGTACTTC | CASSSVHRGGETQYF
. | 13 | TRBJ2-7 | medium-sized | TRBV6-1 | TGTGCCACCATAGCGACCAGCTCCTACGAGCAGTACTTC | CATIATSSYEQYF
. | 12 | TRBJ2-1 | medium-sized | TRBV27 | TGTGCCAGCAGCCAGAGTAGGAATGAGCAGTTCTTC | CASSQSRNEQFF
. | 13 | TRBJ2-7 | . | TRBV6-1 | TGTGCCAGCATTGAAGGAGGCGGCGGCGAGCAGTACTTC | CASIEGGGGEQYF
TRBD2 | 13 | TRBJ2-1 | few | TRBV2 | TGTGCCAGCAGTGTTCCTAGCGGGGCGGCGGGGTTCTTC | CASSVPSGAAGFF
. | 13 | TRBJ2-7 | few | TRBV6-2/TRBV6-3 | TGTGCCAGCAGTTTCCACGAGGTTTCCGAGCAGTACTTC | CASSFHEVSEQYF
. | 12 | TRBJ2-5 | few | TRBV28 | TGTGCCAGCACTAGGGGAGGGGGCTCCCAGTACTTC | CASTRGGGSQYF
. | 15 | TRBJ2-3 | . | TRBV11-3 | TGTGCCAGCAGCTTAGGTCAGCAGAGCACAGATACGCAGTATTTT | CASSLGQQSTDTQYF
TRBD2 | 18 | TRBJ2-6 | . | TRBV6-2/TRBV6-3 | TGTGCCAGCAGTTACTCTGGTCTAGCGGGGGCTGGGGCCAACGTCCTTACTTTC | CASSYSGLAGAGANVLTF
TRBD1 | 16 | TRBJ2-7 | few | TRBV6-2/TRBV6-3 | TGCGCCAGCAGTTACGCGGTTCTGACAGGGGGCTACGAGCAGTACTTC | CASSYAVLTGGYEQYF
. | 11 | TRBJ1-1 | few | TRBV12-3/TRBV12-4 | TGTGCCAGCAGTTTGTGGGGTGAAGCTTTCTTT | CASSLWGEAFF
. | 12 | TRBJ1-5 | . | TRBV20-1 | TGCAGTGCTAGAATAGGAAGTCAGCCCCAGCATTTT | CSARIGSQPQHF
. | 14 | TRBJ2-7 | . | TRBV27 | TGTGCCAGCAGAAGCGGGCTGCTCTCCTACGAGCAGTACTTC | CASRSGLLSYEQYF
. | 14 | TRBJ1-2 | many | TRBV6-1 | TGTGCCAGCAGTGAGCAGTGGGAAAAAAATGGCTACACCTTC | CASSEQWEKNGYTF